This is a list of T cell receptor beta chains from one sample in a study of blood T cell repertoires in COVID-19. Clones were read by immunoSEQ multiplex PCR, and TCRdb kept only the in-frame ones, dropping some. The data contain approximately 120,000 clones, approximately 80% of them seen just once; the ten biggest clones take up 25%. Sequenced sample: peripheral blood. The receptors here all came from a human donor in a cohort sampled during active COVID-19. CDR3s include the opening cysteine and the closing phenylalanine or tryptophan. A D gene is named only where the DNA matches it firmly. Size tells how often a clone was seen (once, few, many) or the class of an expanded clone, and some rows leave it out.

v_gene	d_gene	abundance	j_gene	CDR3nt	CDR3aa
TRBV7-9	TRBD1	.	TRBJ1-3	TGTGCCAGCAGTCCGTCCGGGACAGGTTCTGGAAACACCATATATTTT	CASSPSGTGSGNTIYF
TRBV28	TRBD2	.	TRBJ2-1	TGTGCCAGCATGTCCACTAGCGGGGGGTCACACTACAATGAGCAGTTCTTC	CASMSTSGGSHYNEQFF
TRBV6-6	TRBD1	.	TRBJ1-2	TGTGCCAGCAGTTACTCTCAGGGGGCGCGTTCCTCTGGCTACACCTTC	CASSYSQGARSSGYTF
TRBV11-2	.	.	TRBJ2-1	TGTGCCAGCAGATGGACCGGGGATGAGCAGTTCTTC	CASRWTGDEQFF
TRBV6-6	TRBD1	.	TRBJ2-7	TGTGCCAGCAGTTGGACAGGACGGGACGAGCAGTACTTC	CASSWTGRDEQYF
TRBV9	TRBD1	.	TRBJ2-1	TGTGCCAGCAGCTCACCCCGTAACAGGGGGACTTACAATGAGCAGTTCTTC	CASSSPRNRGTYNEQFF
TRBV5-5	.	.	TRBJ1-4	TGTGCCAGCAGCTTGTCAGGGATGAGCGAAAAACTGTTTTTT	CASSLSGMSEKLFF
TRBV30	.	.	TRBJ1-1	TGTGCCTGGAGTAGCCAGGGAACTGAAGCTTTCTTT	CAWSSQGTEAFF
TRBV11-2	.	.	TRBJ2-7	TGTGCCAGCAGCCCTGGTCTCAGAAAATACGAGCAGTACTTC	CASSPGLRKYEQYF
TRBV19	TRBD2	.	TRBJ2-1	TGTGCCAGTAGCCCGGGAAGCGGGGCGCCCTACAATGAGCAGTTCTTC	CASSPGSGAPYNEQFF
TRBV4-1	.	.	TRBJ1-5	TGCGCCAGCAGCCGAGAGCCCGGGGTGCAGCCCCAGCATTTT	CASSREPGVQPQHF
TRBV29-1	.	.	TRBJ1-2	TGCAGCGTTGATTTGCAGGGGACCGTTAACTATGGCTACACCTTC	CSVDLQGTVNYGYTF
TRBV5-4	.	.	TRBJ2-5	TGTGCCAGCAGCTTAGGCCCACGGGTAGAAGAGACCCAGTACTTC	CASSLGPRVEETQYF
TRBV27	.	.	TRBJ1-5	TGTGCCACGCGAAGGCGGGCTCATCCCAATCAGCCCCAGCATTTT	CATRRRAHPNQPQHF
TRBV19	.	medium-sized	TRBJ1-6	TGTGCCAGTCTCAGGACTCCACGATCACCCCTCCACTTT	CASLRTPRSPLHF
TRBV9	.	.	TRBJ2-2	TGTGCCAGCAGCCCAACCCGGGCCGGGGAGCTGTTTTTT	CASSPTRAGELFF
TRBV27	TRBD1	.	TRBJ2-1	TGTGCCAGCAGCCAGGGGGCTGGCAATGAGCAGTTCTTC	CASSQGAGNEQFF
TRBV27	TRBD2	.	TRBJ2-1	TGTGCCACCACGATACCCGGGACTAGCGGAGGAAACATCTACAATGAGCAGTTCTTC	CATTIPGTSGGNIYNEQFF
TRBV11-2	.	.	TRBJ1-6	TGTGCCAGCAGGCTGGCGGGAGGAGCCCTCCACTTT	CASRLAGGALHF
TRBV5-1	TRBD2	.	TRBJ2-1	TGCGCCAGCAGTAGCGGGGGGATGTACAATGAGCAGTTCTTC	CASSSGGMYNEQFF
TRBV28	.	.	TRBJ2-5	TGTGCCAGCAGTTTGCGGGGACCGTCGGAGACCCAGTACTTC	CASSLRGPSETQYF
TRBV6-6	.	few	TRBJ1-1	TGTGCCAGCACCGACGAACTAGGACGGAACACTGAAGCTTTCTTT	CASTDELGRNTEAFF
TRBV3-1/TRBV3-2	TRBD1	.	TRBJ1-4	TGTGCCAGCAGCCAAGACACGGACAGGGCTATTAATGAGAAACTGTTTTTT	CASSQDTDRAINEKLFF
TRBV28	TRBD1	.	TRBJ1-3	TGTGCCAGCAGCCGCTTTTGGAAGGACAGGGAAAACACCATATATTTT	CASSRFWKDRENTIYF
TRBV27	TRBD1	.	TRBJ2-7	TGTGCCAGCAGTCTCCGTCCCGGGACAGGGGGCCCAGAGCCTAACTACGAGCAGTACTTC	CASSLRPGTGGPEPNYEQYF
TRBV27	.	few	TRBJ1-6	TGTGCCAGCAGTCCGACCGGACAGATCGATAATTCACCCCTCCACTTT	CASSPTGQIDNSPLHF
TRBV6-5	TRBD1	.	TRBJ1-1	TGTGCCAGCAGCTACAACAGGGGGAAGGGCACTGAAGCTTTCTTT	CASSYNRGKGTEAFF
TRBV29-1	TRBD1	.	TRBJ2-1	TGCAGCGTTGGGGGACAGGGGGCCACTCAAGGGGACTACAATGAGCAGTTCTTC	CSVGGQGATQGDYNEQFF
TRBV12-5	TRBD1	.	TRBJ1-2	TGTGCTAGCCCTCAGGGACAGGGGGCTCGGTATGGCTACACCTTC	CASPQGQGARYGYTF
TRBV7-6	.	.	TRBJ2-5	TGTGCCAGCAGCGTACTATCGAGCCAAGAGACCCAGTACTTC	CASSVLSSQETQYF
TRBV30	TRBD1	.	TRBJ1-4	TGTGCCTTCCGGGACAGGGGATTCACTAATGAAAAACTGTTTTTT	CAFRDRGFTNEKLFF
TRBV28	TRBD1	once	TRBJ2-2	TGTGCCAGCAGTCCGGGACAGACAAAAACCGGGGAGCTGTTTTTT	CASSPGQTKTGELFF
TRBV19	.	.	TRBJ1-1	TGTGCCAGTAACTGGGGGGTAAGAAGGAACACTGAAGCTTTCTTT	CASNWGVRRNTEAFF
TRBV13	TRBD1	.	TRBJ1-4	TGTGCCAGCAGCCTTACAGGGGATGGTAATGAAAAACTGTTTTTT	CASSLTGDGNEKLFF
TRBV27	TRBD2	.	TRBJ2-7	TGTGCCAGCAGTGCCCAAGGACTAGGTTACTACGAGCAGTACTTC	CASSAQGLGYYEQYF
TRBV11-3	TRBD1	.	TRBJ2-1	TGTGCCAGCAGCCGGCCTGACAGGGGGAGGAACAATGAGCAGTTCTTC	CASSRPDRGRNNEQFF
TRBV5-1	TRBD2	.	TRBJ2-7	TGCGCCAGCAGCTTGGCCCCCGCTGCTAGCGGGACCTACGAGCAGTACTTC	CASSLAPAASGTYEQYF
TRBV12-3/TRBV12-4	.	.	TRBJ2-1	TGTGCCAGCAGTTTAAGAGATGAGCAGTTCTTC	CASSLRDEQFF
TRBV19	TRBD1	once	TRBJ1-2	TGTGCCAGTAATCGTATTCTGGACAGGGGGTTTTCTACTTCCCACTATGGCTACACCTTC	CASNRILDRGFSTSHYGYTF
TRBV7-2	.	.	TRBJ2-1	TGTGCCAGCAGCTTCCCAGGGTCCTACAATGAGCAGTTCTTC	CASSFPGSYNEQFF
TRBV19	TRBD2	.	TRBJ2-1	TGTGCCAGTAGTATACCCAGCGGGAGGACGAATGAGCAGTTCTTC	CASSIPSGRTNEQFF
TRBV5-6	TRBD1	.	TRBJ1-4	TGTGCCAGCAGCGCCCGGGACAGGGGGGCTAATGAAAAACTGTTTTTT	CASSARDRGANEKLFF
TRBV11-3	.	.	TRBJ2-3	TGTGCCAGCAGCGTTAGCGGTTCGGATACGCAGTATTTT	CASSVSGSDTQYF
TRBV4-2	.	.	TRBJ2-1	TGTGCCAGCAGCCAAGAGGTAAGCGGAGGGAGCTACAATGAGCAGTTCTTC	CASSQEVSGGSYNEQFF
TRBV24-1	TRBD1	once	TRBJ2-7	TGTGCCACCAGTGATCGAGGGACAGGGGAAGACGAGCAGTACTTC	CATSDRGTGEDEQYF
TRBV28	TRBD1	.	TRBJ1-4	TGTGCCAGCAGTTGGACAGGGGCTGTGGAAAAACTGTTTTTT	CASSWTGAVEKLFF
TRBV7-2	.	.	TRBJ2-1	TGTGCCAGCAGCTTAACCCGCGGGTCCTACAATGAGCAGTTCTTC	CASSLTRGSYNEQFF
TRBV4-1	.	.	TRBJ1-1	TGCGCCAGCAGCCAAGCCCACACAGCTAACACTGAAGCTTTCTTT	CASSQAHTANTEAFF
TRBV6-2/TRBV6-3	TRBD2	.	TRBJ2-1	TGTGCCAGCAGCTCCGGACTAGCGGGAGGATATGAGCAGTTCTTC	CASSSGLAGGYEQFF
TRBV7-8	TRBD2	.	TRBJ2-4	TGTGCCAGCAGCTTGGAGGTGAATAGCGGGGGGACCAAAAACATTCAGTACTTC	CASSLEVNSGGTKNIQYF
TRBV7-2	.	.	TRBJ2-7	TGTGCCAGCAGCGGGACGGGGGCCTACGAGCAGTACTTC	CASSGTGAYEQYF
TRBV20-1	.	.	TRBJ1-1	TGCAGTGCTAGTAGAGACAGGCAGACTGAAGCTTTCTTT	CSASRDRQTEAFF
TRBV10-1	.	.	TRBJ2-3	TGCGCCAGTGCGTCCGGGACTTCTAGCACAGATACGCAGTATTTT	CASASGTSSTDTQYF
TRBV18	TRBD1	once	TRBJ2-7	TGTGCCAGCTCACCACCCTGGACAGGGCGGAACGAGCAGTACTTC	CASSPPWTGRNEQYF
TRBV3-1/TRBV3-2	.	few	TRBJ1-1	TGTGCCAGCAGCCTCAGTCACACTGAAGCTTTCTTT	CASSLSHTEAFF
TRBV29-1	TRBD1	.	TRBJ2-7	TGCAGCGTTGAGGGACAGGTCGAGCAGTACTTC	CSVEGQVEQYF
TRBV7-2	.	.	TRBJ2-1	TGTGCCAGCAGCTCTACAGGGTACAATGAGCAGTTCTTC	CASSSTGYNEQFF
TRBV24-1	TRBD2	.	TRBJ2-2	TGTGCCACCAGTGATCCCCCTAGCGGGGCGAACACCGGGGAGCTGTTTTTT	CATSDPPSGANTGELFF